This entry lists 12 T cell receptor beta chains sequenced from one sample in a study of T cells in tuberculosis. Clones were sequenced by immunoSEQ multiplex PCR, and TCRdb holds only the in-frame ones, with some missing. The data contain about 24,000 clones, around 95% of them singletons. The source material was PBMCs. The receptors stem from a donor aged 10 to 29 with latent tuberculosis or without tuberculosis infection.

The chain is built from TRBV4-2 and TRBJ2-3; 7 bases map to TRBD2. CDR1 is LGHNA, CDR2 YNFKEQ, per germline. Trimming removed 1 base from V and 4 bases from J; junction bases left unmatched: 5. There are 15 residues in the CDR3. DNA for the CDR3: TGTGCCAGCAGCCAAGGAGGACTAGATTCAGATACGCAGTATTTT. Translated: CASSQGGLDSDTQYF.

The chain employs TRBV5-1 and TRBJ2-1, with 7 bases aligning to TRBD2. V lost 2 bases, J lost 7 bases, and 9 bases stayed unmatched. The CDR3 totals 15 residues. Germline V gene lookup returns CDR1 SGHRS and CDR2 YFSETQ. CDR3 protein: CASSLYSGETNEQFF. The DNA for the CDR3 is TGCGCCAGCAGCTTATACAGCGGGGAGACGAATGAGCAGTTCTTC.

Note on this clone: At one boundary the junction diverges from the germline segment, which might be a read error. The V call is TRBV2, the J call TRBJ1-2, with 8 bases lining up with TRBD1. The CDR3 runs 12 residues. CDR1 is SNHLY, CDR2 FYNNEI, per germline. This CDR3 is CASSAPTTGDLF. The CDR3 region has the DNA TGTGCCAGCAGTGCTCCTACGACAGGGGACCTTTTC.

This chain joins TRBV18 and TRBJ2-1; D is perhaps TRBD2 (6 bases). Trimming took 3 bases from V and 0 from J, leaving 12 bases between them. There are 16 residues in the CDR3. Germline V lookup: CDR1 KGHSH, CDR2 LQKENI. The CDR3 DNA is TGTGCCAGCTCACCGGCGGACTATAGCTCCTACAATGAGCAGTTCTTC. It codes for CASSPADYSSYNEQFF.

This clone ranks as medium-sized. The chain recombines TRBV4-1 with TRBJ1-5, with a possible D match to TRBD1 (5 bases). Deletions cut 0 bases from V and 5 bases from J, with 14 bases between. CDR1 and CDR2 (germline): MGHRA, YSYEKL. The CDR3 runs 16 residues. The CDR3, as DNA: TGCGCCAGCAGCCAAGAATACAGCGGGGGGTATCAGCCCCAGCATTTT. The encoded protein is CASSQEYSGGYQPQHF.

The CDR3 here is CASRSGTGDEQYV. The CDR3 nucleotides read TGTGCAAGTCGCTCGGGGACAGGGGACGAGCAGTACGTC. The V call is TRBV12-2, the J call TRBJ2-7; the table names TRBD1, a call not compared with the DNA. TRBV12-2 is a pseudogene locus. The CDR3 is made up of 13 amino acids.

The chain's CDR3 is CASSLSGGSEAFF. The CDR3 nucleotides read TGTGCCAGCAGCTTATCAGGGGGCTCTGAAGCTTTCTTT. The chain couples TRBV7-6 to TRBJ1-1, with 8 nucleotides matching TRBD1. J lost 6 bases, V lost 2 bases, and 2 bases had no gene match. The germline CDR1 and CDR2 sequences are SGHVS and FNYEAQ. CDR3 length: 13 residues.

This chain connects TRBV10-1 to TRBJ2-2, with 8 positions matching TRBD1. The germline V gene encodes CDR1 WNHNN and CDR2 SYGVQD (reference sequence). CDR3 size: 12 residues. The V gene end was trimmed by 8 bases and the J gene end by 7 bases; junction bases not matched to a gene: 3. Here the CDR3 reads CASGDRIGELFF. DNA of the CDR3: TGCGCCAGCGGGGACAGGATCGGGGAGCTGTTTTTT.

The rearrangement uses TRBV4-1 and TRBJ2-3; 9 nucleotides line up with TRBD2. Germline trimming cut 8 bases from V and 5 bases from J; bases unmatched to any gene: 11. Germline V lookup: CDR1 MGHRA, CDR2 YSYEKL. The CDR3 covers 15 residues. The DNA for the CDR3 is TGCGCCAGCTCCGGCGGGGGGGCTTTGCGAGATACGCAGTATTTT. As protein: CASSGGGALRDTQYF.

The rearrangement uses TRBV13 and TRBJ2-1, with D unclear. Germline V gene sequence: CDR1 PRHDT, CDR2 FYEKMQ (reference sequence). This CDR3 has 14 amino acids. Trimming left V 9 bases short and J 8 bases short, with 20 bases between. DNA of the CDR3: TGTGCCAGTGTTCGGCTGGGCCTATTCGATGAGCAGTTCTTC. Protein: CASVRLGLFDEQFF.

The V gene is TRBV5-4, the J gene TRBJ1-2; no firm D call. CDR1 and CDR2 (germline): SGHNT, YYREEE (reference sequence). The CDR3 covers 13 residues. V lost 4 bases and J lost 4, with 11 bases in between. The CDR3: CASSPGIRYGYTF. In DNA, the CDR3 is TGTGCCAGCAGCCCCGGGATTCGCTATGGCTACACCTTC. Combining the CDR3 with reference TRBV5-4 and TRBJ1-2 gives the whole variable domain ETGVTQSPTHLIKTRGQQVTLRCSSQSGHNTVSWYQQALGQGPQFIFQYYREEENGRGNFPPRFSGLQFPNYSSELNVNALELDDSALYLCASSPGIRYGYTFGSGTRLTVV.

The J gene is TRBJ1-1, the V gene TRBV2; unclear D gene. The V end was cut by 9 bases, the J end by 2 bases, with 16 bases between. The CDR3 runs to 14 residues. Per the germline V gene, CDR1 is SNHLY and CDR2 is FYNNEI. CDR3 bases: TGTGCCAGTGTTCTAACGGGAGCCAACACTGAAGCTTTCTTT. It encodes CASVLTGANTEAFF. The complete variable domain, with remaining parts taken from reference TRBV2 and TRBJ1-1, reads EPEVTQTPSHQVTQMGQEVILRCVPISNHLYFYWYRQILGQKVEFLVSFYNNEISEKSEIFDDQFSVERPDGSNFTLKIRSTKLEDSAMYFCASVLTGANTEAFFGQGTRLTVV.